The clone carrying this TCR beta chain was counted between two and nine times. Some clones are missing from TCRdb's copy, which holds only in-frame ones; the method was immunoSEQ multiplex PCR. The sample contains 210,000 or so clones, 80% of which appear only once. Those who participated ranged in age from roughly 18 to 100 years and resided in approximately 23 US areas. Each participant's cohort was designated according to participant-reported clinical history. These data are taken from a study of blood T cell repertoires in COVID-19. Study background: In each case, the material was cDNA or gDNA derived from T cells, B-cell-depleted T cells, or PBMCs.

The CDR3 consists of 13 residues. Losses at the gene ends were 4 bases for V and 5 bases for J; bases not matched to a gene: 4. The germline gives CDR1 SGHKS, CDR2 YYEKEE (reference sequence). This receptor was identified in a man aged 25 to 40 with acute COVID-19. The J gene is TRBJ1-1, the V gene TRBV5-5; 8 positions agree with TRBD1. The sample taken for sequencing was PBMCs or T cells enriched from blood (not recorded which). This chain's CDR3 is CASSVDRVTEAFF. The CDR3, as DNA: TGTGCCAGCAGCGTGGACAGGGTGACTGAAGCTTTCTTT. Full variable domain (outside the CDR3, taken from reference TRBV5-5 and TRBJ1-1): DAGVTQSPTHLIKTRGQQVTLRCSPISGHKSVSWYQQVLGQGPQFIFQYYEKEERGRGNFPDRFSARQFPNYSSELNVNALLLGDSALYLCASSVDRVTEAFFGQGTRLTVV.